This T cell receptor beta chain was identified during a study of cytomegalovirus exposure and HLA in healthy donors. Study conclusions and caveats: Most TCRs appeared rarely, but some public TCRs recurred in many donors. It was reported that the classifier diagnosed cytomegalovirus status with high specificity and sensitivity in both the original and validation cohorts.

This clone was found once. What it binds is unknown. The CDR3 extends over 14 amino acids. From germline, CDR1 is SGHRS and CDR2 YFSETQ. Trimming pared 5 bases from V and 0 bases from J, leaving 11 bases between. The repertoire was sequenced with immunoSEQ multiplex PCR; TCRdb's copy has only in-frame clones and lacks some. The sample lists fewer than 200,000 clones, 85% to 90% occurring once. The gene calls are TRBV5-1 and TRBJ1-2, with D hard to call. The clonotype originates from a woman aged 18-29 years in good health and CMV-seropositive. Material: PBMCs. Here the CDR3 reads CASSDSPANYGYTF. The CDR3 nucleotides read TGCGCCAGCAGTGATTCCCCAGCTAACTATGGCTACACCTTC.